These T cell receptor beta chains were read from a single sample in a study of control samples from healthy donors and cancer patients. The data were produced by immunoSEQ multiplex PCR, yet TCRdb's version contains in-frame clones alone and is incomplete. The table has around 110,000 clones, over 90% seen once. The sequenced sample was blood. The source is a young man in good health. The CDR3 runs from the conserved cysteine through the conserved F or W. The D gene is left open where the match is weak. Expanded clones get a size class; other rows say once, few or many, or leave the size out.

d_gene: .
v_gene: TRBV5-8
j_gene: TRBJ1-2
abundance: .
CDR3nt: TGTGCCAGCAGCTTACTACGGACCTCCGGAGGCTACACCTTC
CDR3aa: CASSLLRTSGGYTF

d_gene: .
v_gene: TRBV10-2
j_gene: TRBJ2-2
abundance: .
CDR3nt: TGCGCCAGCAGGCCAGCGGGGAACACCGGGGAGCTGTTTTTT
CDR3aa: CASRPAGNTGELFF

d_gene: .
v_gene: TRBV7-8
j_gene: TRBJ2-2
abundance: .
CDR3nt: TGTGCCAGCAGCTTTAGGGACACAGCGAACACCGGGGAGCTGTTTTTT
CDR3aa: CASSFRDTANTGELFF

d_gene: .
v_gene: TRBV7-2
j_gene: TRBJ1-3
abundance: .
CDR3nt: TGTGCCAGCAGCTGGAAGACAGGAGCCTCTGGAAACACCATATATTTT
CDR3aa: CASSWKTGASGNTIYF

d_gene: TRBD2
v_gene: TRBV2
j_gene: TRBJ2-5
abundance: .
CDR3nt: TGTGCCAGCAGTGAACGGGGGACTAGCGGGGGGCAAGAGACCCAGTACTTC
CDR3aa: CASSERGTSGGQETQYF

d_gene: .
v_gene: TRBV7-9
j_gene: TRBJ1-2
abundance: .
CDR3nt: TGTGCCAGCAAATCCCCCAAGGGGAACGGCTACACCTTC
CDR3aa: CASKSPKGNGYTF

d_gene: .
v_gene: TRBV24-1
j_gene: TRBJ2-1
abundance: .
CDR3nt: TGTGCCACCAGTGACCAATTCCGGGACGCTCAGTTCTTC
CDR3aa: CATSDQFRDAQFF

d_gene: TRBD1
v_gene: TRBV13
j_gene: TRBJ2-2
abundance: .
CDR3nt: TGTGCCAGCAGCATAGACAGGGCGAGGTACGGGGAGCTGTTTTTT
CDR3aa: CASSIDRARYGELFF

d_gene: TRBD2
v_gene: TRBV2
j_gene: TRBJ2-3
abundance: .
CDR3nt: TGTGCCAGCAGCGCTAGCGGGTCGCCCAACACAGATACGCAGTATTTT
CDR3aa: CASSASGSPNTDTQYF

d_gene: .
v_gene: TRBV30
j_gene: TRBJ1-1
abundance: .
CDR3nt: TGTGCCTGGAGGGGGATGAGGGCTGAAGCTTTCTTT
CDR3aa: CAWRGMRAEAFF

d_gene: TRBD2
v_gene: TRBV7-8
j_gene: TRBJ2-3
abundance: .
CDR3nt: TGTGCCAGCAGCCACCTAGCGGGGGTCAAAGATACGCAGTATTTT
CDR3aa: CASSHLAGVKDTQYF

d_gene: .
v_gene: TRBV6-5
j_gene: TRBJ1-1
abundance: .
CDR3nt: TGTGCCAGCAGTCCCCCGGGACGTATGAACACTGAAGCTTTCTTT
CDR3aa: CASSPPGRMNTEAFF

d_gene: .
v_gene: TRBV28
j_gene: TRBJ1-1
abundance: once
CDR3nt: TGTGCCAGCAGTTCCCCTCGGGGGGGAACGAGAAGCACTGAAGCTTTCTTT
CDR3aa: CASSSPRGGTRSTEAFF

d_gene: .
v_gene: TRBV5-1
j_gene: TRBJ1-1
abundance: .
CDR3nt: TGCGCCAGCAGCTTTAAGGTTGCCGGGCGAGCTTTCTTT
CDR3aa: CASSFKVAGRAFF

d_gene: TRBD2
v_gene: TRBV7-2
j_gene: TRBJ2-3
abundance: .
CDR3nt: TGTGCCAGCAGCTACCCAGAGCGGGGGGGCCCCACAGATACGCAGTATTTT
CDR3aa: CASSYPERGGPTDTQYF